These T cell receptor beta chains were read from a single sample in a study of blood T cell repertoires in COVID-19. Libraries were prepared by immunoSEQ multiplex PCR; TCRdb keeps only in-frame clonotypes and omits some of them. Of more than 100,000 clones in the sample, 82% were seen once. Sequenced sample: peripheral blood. The receptors come from a woman in her 70s with acute or convalescent COVID-19. Both conserved end residues are part of each CDR3. D genes are given only for firm matches. Some rows have no size entry. The others give once, few or many, or a class for an expanded clone.

d_call,j_call,v_call,clone_size,cdr3_aa,cdr3_nt
NA,TRBJ2-1,TRBV7-9,NA,CASSLRAEYNEQFF,TGTGCCAGCAGCTTACGTGCAGAATACAATGAGCAGTTCTTC
NA,TRBJ2-1,TRBV7-9,NA,CASSLGAFPDSYNEQFF,TGTGCCAGCAGCTTAGGGGCTTTCCCAGATTCCTACAATGAGCAGTTCTTC
TRBD2,TRBJ2-3,TRBV7-2,NA,CASSTRLAGRTDTQYF,TGTGCCAGCAGCACGAGACTAGCGGGGCGCACAGATACGCAGTATTTT
NA,TRBJ1-1,TRBV18,NA,CASSGQMNTEAFF,TGTGCCAGCTCAGGACAGATGAACACTGAAGCTTTCTTT
TRBD1,TRBJ1-4,TRBV25-1,NA,CASGWDSGNEKLFF,TGTGCCAGCGGATGGGACAGCGGGAATGAAAAACTGTTTTTT
NA,TRBJ1-1,TRBV4-2,NA,CASSQDWGVDTEAFF,TGTGCCAGCAGCCAAGATTGGGGGGTAGACACTGAAGCTTTCTTT
TRBD1,TRBJ1-6,TRBV27,NA,CASSLGQGAGSPLHF,TGTGCCAGCAGTTTGGGACAGGGGGCTGGTTCACCCCTCCACTTT
TRBD1,TRBJ2-7,TRBV5-1,NA,CASSPEAGTGDEQYF,TGCGCCAGCAGTCCCGAAGCCGGGACAGGGGACGAGCAGTACTTC
NA,TRBJ1-6,TRBV5-6,NA,CASSGQYNSPLHF,TGTGCCAGCAGTGGACAATATAATTCACCCCTCCACTTT
NA,TRBJ1-5,TRBV6-5,NA,CASSLQGMNNQPQHF,TGTGCCAGCAGTTTACAGGGTATGAACAATCAGCCCCAGCATTTT
TRBD2,TRBJ2-3,TRBV7-6,NA,CASSLVNGGADTQYF,TGTGCCAGCAGCTTAGTGAACGGGGGGGCGGATACGCAGTATTTT
TRBD1,TRBJ1-2,TRBV29-1,NA,CSAQQGRGYGYTF,TGCAGCGCCCAACAGGGGAGAGGCTATGGCTACACCTTC
NA,TRBJ1-2,TRBV5-6,NA,CASSSRASYGYTF,TGTGCCAGCAGCTCGAGGGCGTCCTATGGCTACACCTTC
NA,TRBJ1-2,TRBV10-3,NA,CATSPGGAYNGYTF,TGTGCCACCTCCCCTGGGGGGGCTTATAATGGCTACACCTTC
TRBD1,TRBJ1-1,TRBV4-2,NA,CASSQEQGSTEAFF,TGTGCCAGCAGCCAGGAACAGGGGAGCACTGAAGCTTTCTTT
TRBD2,TRBJ2-3,TRBV5-1,few,CASSLGGTSGTDTQYF,TGCGCCAGCAGCTTAGGAGGGACTAGCGGTACAGATACGCAGTATTTT
NA,TRBJ1-2,TRBV5-1,NA,CASSLDRANYGYTF,TGCGCCAGCAGCTTGGACAGGGCAAACTATGGCTACACCTTC
NA,TRBJ1-3,TRBV12-3/TRBV12-4,once,CASSILGGNTIYF,TGTGCCAGCAGTATACTCGGTGGAAACACCATATATTTT
TRBD2,TRBJ2-3,TRBV24-1,NA,CATSDLGTSDNTDTQYF,TGTGCCACCAGTGATTTGGGGACTAGCGATAACACAGATACGCAGTATTTT
NA,TRBJ1-4,TRBV3-1/TRBV3-2,NA,CASSRRVDRFNEKLFF,TGTGCCAGCAGCCGACGGGTGGACAGATTCAATGAAAAACTGTTTTTT
NA,TRBJ1-5,TRBV5-4,NA,CASSLNRDSNQPQHF,TGTGCCAGCAGCTTGAACAGAGATAGCAATCAGCCCCAGCATTTT
NA,TRBJ2-5,TRBV10-3,NA,CAISDFLAPLQETQYF,TGTGCCATCAGTGATTTCCTAGCCCCTCTCCAAGAGACCCAGTACTTC
TRBD2,TRBJ2-5,TRBV10-3,NA,CAISESSSGEETQYF,TGTGCCATCAGTGAGTCGTCTAGCGGGGAAGAGACCCAGTACTTC
TRBD2,TRBJ2-7,TRBV3-1/TRBV3-2,NA,CASSRTTSGGANEQYF,TGTGCCAGCAGCCGTACGACTAGCGGGGGGGCTAACGAGCAGTACTTC
NA,TRBJ1-2,TRBV6-2/TRBV6-3,NA,CASSSPRRALLNYGYTF,TGTGCCAGCAGTTCACCTCGAAGAGCGCTCTTAAACTATGGCTACACCTTC
TRBD1,TRBJ1-4,TRBV10-2,NA,CASSEIQGVKLFF,TGCGCCAGCAGTGAGATCCAGGGGGTAAAACTGTTTTTT
TRBD1,TRBJ2-5,TRBV10-1,NA,CASSESGQQETQYF,TGCGCCAGCAGTGAGTCGGGACAGCAAGAGACCCAGTACTTC
TRBD2,TRBJ2-1,TRBV10-3,NA,CAINPGGAYNEQFF,TGTGCCATCAATCCGGGGGGGGCCTACAATGAGCAGTTCTTC
NA,TRBJ1-4,TRBV11-3,NA,CASSLEVDSEKLFF,TGTGCCAGCAGCTTAGAGGTGGACAGCGAAAAACTGTTTTTT
NA,TRBJ1-1,TRBV6-2/TRBV6-3,few,CASSYLGTTGAEAFF,TGTGCCAGCAGTTACCTGGGTACAACGGGGGCTGAAGCTTTCTTT
NA,TRBJ2-5,TRBV28,NA,CASSLYGGRLGETQYF,TGTGCCAGCAGTTTATATGGGGGGAGGTTGGGAGAGACCCAGTACTTC
NA,TRBJ1-3,TRBV9,NA,CASSPRGGSGNTIYF,TGTGCCAGCTCGCCTAGGGGGGGCTCTGGAAACACCATATATTTT
NA,TRBJ2-1,TRBV4-3,NA,CASSHDRGGEQFF,TGCGCCAGCAGCCATGATAGAGGGGGAGAGCAGTTCTTC
NA,TRBJ2-6,TRBV18,NA,CASSRRDGISGANVLTF,TGTGCCAGCTCACGGAGGGACGGCATCTCTGGGGCCAACGTCCTGACTTTC
NA,TRBJ1-1,TRBV19,NA,CASSALDSPEAFF,TGTGCCAGTAGTGCGCTCGACAGCCCTGAAGCTTTCTTT
TRBD1,TRBJ1-2,TRBV7-2,NA,CASSLETGYGYTF,TGTGCCAGCAGCCTTGAGACAGGGTATGGCTACACCTTC
NA,TRBJ1-5,TRBV3-1/TRBV3-2,NA,CASSLGWEPQHF,TGTGCCAGCAGCCTCGGGTGGGAGCCCCAGCATTTT
NA,TRBJ1-1,TRBV29-1,once,CSVERTEGTEAFF,TGCAGCGTTGAACGGACAGAGGGCACTGAAGCTTTCTTT
NA,TRBJ1-1,TRBV19,NA,CASSFVNTEAFF,TGTGCCAGTAGTTTCGTGAACACTGAAGCTTTCTTT
NA,TRBJ2-6,TRBV12-5,NA,CASSISGANVLTF,TGTGCTAGCTCTATCTCTGGGGCCAACGTCCTGACTTTC
TRBD1,TRBJ1-5,TRBV19,NA,CASRRGQSNQPQHF,TGTGCCAGTAGAAGGGGACAGTCGAATCAGCCCCAGCATTTT
NA,TRBJ2-3,TRBV7-2,NA,CASSLPGADTQYF,TGTGCCAGCAGCCTACCGGGGGCAGATACGCAGTATTTT
NA,TRBJ1-2,TRBV10-2,NA,CASSEGYRGGYTF,TGCGCCAGCAGTGAGGGGTACCGCGGTGGCTACACCTTC